Below are 2 T cell receptor beta chains sequenced from a single sample in a study of patients and donors after allogeneic stem cell transplantation. TCRdb re-derived calls from the RT-PCR reads in MiXCR, one entry per CDR3 protein. This repertoire shows some 92,000 distinct CDR3 sequences, roughly 50% found once; its top ten account for around 60%. The material sequenced was blood, either unsorted or a sorted T cell fraction (not recorded which). These receptors originate from a human donor who was either an allogeneic HSCT recipient or a stem cell or donor lymphocyte infusion donor (not recorded which). It is not recorded whose cells these are; they may come from a transplant donor.

The V and J genes are TRBV18 and TRBJ1-3; D gene ambiguous. CDR3 length: 16 residues. Trimming left V 2 bases short and J 2 bases short, with 13 bases between. Germline V CDR1 and CDR2: KGHSH, LQKENI. CDR3 residues: CASSPGLLPPGNTIYF. The CDR3 nucleotides are TGTGCCAGCTCACCAGGGCTTCTTCCTCCTGGAAACACCATATATTTT.

The chain links TRBV27 to TRBJ1-5; D is possibly TRBD1 (5 bases). In germline, CDR1 is MNHEY, CDR2 SMNVEV (reference sequence). V lost 5 bases to trimming and J lost 0 bases, with 8 bases between them. The CDR3 covers 14 residues. CDR3 sequence: CASSRDVSNQPQHF. As DNA, the CDR3 is TGTGCCAGCAGTAGGGACGTTAGCAATCAGCCCCAGCATTTT.